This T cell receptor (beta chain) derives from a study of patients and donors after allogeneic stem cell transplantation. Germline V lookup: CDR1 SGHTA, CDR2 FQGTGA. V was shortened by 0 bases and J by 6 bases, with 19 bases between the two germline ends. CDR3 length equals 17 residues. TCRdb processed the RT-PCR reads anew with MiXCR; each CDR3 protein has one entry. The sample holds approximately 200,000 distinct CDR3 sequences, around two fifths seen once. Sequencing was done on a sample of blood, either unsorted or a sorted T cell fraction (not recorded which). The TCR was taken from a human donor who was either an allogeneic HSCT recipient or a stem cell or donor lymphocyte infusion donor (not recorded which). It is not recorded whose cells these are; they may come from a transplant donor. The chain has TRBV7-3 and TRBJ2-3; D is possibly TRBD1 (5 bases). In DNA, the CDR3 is TGTGCCAGCAGCTTAACCGGTTGGGGCTACAAACCGGATACGCAGTATTTT. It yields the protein CASSLTGWGYKPDTQYF.